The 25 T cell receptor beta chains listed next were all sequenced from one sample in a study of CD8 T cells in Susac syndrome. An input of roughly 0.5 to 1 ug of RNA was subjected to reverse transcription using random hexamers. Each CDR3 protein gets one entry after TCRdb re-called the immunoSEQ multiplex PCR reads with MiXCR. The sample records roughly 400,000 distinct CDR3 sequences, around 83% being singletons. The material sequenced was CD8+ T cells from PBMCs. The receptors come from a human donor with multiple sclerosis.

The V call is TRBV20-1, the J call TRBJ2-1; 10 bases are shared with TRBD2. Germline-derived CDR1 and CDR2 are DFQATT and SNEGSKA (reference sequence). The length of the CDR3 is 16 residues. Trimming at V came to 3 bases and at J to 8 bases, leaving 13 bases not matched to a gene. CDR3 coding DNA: TGCAGTGCTAGGGGTTGGCAGCGGGGGGGCCTCGATGAGCAGTTCTTC. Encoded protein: CSARGWQRGGLDEQFF.

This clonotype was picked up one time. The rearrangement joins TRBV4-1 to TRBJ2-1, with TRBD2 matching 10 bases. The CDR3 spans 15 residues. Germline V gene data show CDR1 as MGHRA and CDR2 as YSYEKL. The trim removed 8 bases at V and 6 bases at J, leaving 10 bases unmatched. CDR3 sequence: CASGASGGASNEQFF. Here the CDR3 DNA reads TGCGCCAGCGGGGCCAGCGGGGGGGCTAGCAATGAGCAGTTCTTC.

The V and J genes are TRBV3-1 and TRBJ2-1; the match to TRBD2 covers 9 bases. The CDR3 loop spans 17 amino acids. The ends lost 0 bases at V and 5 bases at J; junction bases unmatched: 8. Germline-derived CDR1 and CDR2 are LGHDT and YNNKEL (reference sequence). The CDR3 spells CASSQDRLAEINNEQFF. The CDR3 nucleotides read TGTGCCAGCAGCCAAGATAGACTAGCGGAAATCAACAATGAGCAGTTCTTC.

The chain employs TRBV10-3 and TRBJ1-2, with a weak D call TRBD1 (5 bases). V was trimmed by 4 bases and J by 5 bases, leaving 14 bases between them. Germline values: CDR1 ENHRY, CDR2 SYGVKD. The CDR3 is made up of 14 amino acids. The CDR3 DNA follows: TGTGCCATCAGTGTTTCAGAGGGGTATTATGGCTACACCTTC. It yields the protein CAISVSEGYYGYTF.

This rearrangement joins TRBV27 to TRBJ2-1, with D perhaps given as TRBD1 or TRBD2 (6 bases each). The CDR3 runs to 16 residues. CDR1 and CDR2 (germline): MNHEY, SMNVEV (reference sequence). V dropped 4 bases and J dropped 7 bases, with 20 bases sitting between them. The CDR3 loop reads CASSSTGTVRGNEQFF. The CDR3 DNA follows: TGTGCCAGCAGTTCTACAGGGACTGTTCGTGGGAATGAGCAGTTCTTC.

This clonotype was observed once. The CDR3 region is CASSYSKRGGETGLYGYTF. CDR3 bases: TGTGCCAGCAGTTACTCGAAGCGAGGGGGCGAGACAGGCCTCTATGGCTACACCTTC. The V and J genes are TRBV6-5 and TRBJ1-2; 7 nucleotides agree with TRBD1. CDR3 length equals 19 residues. Trimming cost V 0 bases and J 4 bases; bases outside gene matches: 17. Germline lookup yields CDR1 MNHEY and CDR2 SVGAGI.

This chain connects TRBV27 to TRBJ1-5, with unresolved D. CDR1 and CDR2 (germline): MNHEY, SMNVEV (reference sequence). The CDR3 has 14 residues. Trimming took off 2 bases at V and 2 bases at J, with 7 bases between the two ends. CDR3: CASSLGVGNQPQHF. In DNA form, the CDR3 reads TGTGCCAGCAGTTTAGGAGTAGGCAATCAGCCCCAGCATTTT.

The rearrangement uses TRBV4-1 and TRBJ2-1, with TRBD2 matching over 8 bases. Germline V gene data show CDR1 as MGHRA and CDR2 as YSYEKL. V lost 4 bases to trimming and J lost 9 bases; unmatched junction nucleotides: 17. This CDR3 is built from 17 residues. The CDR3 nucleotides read TGCGCCAGCAGCCCCTTCCCTGGGAGCGGGAGTAGCGGTGAGCAGTTCTTC. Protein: CASSPFPGSGSSGEQFF.

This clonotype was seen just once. This CDR3 is CASSIRTSRHAAGELFF. The CDR3 coding sequence is TGTGCCAGTAGTATCCGGACTAGCCGCCACGCGGCTGGGGAGCTGTTTTTT. The V call is TRBV19, the J call TRBJ2-2; 8 bases match TRBD2. The CDR3 is 17 amino acids. The trim removed 3 bases at V and 8 bases at J, leaving 14 bases unmatched. Germline V gene data show CDR1 as LNHDA and CDR2 as SQIVND (reference sequence). Drawing the rest from reference TRBV19 and TRBJ2-2, the complete variable domain is DGGITQSPKYLFRKEGQNVTLSCEQNLNHDAMYWYRQDPGQGLRLIYYSQIVNDFQKGDIAEGYSVSREKKESFPLTVTSAQKNPTAFYLCASSIRTSRHAAGELFFGEGSRLTVL.

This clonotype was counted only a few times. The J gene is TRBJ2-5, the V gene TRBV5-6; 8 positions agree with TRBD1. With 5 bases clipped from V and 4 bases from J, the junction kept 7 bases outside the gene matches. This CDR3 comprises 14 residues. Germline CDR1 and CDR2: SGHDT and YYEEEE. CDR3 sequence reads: CASSHGQGGETQYF. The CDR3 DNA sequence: TGTGCCAGCAGTCATGGACAGGGTGGAGAGACCCAGTACTTC.

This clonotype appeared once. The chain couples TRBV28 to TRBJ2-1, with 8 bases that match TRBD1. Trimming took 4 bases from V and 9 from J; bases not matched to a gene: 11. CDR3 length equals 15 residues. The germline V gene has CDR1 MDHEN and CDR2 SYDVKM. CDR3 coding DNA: TGTGCCAGCAGTTACGGACAGGGACGGTTGCGTGAGCAGTTCTTC. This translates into CASSYGQGRLREQFF. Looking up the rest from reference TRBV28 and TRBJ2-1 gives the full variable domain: DVKVTQSSRYLVKRTGEKVFLECVQDMDHENMFWYRQDPGLGLRLIYFSYDVKMKEKGDIPEGYSVSREKKERFSLILESASTNQTSMYLCASSYGQGRLREQFFGPGTRLTVL.

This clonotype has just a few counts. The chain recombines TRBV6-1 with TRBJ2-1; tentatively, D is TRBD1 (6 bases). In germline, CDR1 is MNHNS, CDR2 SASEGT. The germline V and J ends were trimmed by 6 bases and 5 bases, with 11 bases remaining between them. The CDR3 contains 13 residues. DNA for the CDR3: TGTGCCAGCAGGAGCTGGACAGACAATGAGCAGTTCTTC. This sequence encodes CASRSWTDNEQFF.

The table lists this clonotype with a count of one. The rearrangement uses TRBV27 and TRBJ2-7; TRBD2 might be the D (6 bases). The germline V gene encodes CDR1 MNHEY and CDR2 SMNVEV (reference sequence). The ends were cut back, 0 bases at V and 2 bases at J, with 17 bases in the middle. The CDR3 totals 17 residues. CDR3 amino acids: CASSLSWVGGETYEQYF. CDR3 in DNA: TGTGCCAGCAGTTTATCCTGGGTGGGAGGCGAAACCTACGAGCAGTACTTC.

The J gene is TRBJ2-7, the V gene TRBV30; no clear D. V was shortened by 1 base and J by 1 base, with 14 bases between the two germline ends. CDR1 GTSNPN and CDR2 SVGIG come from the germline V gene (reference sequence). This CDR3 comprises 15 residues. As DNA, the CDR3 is TGTGCCTGGAGTGGGCCGACAACCACGTCCTACGAGCAGTACTTC. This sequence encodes CAWSGPTTTSYEQYF.

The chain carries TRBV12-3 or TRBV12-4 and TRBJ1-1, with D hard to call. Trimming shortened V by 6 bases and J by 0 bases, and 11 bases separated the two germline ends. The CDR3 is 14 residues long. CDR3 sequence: CASRSLNVNTEAFF. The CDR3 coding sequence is TGTGCCAGCAGATCGTTAAACGTGAACACTGAAGCTTTCTTT.

In DNA form, the CDR3 reads TGTGCCAGTAGTAACTACGAGACAGGGAACACTGAAGCTTTCTTT. Encoded protein: CASSNYETGNTEAFF. The chain has TRBV19 and TRBJ1-1, with TRBD1 as a possible D gene (6 bases). Germline CDR1 reads LNHDA; CDR2 reads SQIVND (reference sequence). V lost 4 bases and J lost 1, with 13 bases in between. The CDR3 spans 15 residues.

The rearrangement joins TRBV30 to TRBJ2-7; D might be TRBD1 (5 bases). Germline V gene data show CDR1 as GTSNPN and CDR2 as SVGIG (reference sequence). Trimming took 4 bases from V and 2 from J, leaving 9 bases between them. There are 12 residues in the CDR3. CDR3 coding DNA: TGTGCCTGGACCCGACAGCCCTACGAGCAGTACTTC. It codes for CAWTRQPYEQYF. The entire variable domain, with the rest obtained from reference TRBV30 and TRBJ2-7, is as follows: SQTIHQWPATLVQPVGSPLSLECTVEGTSNPNLYWYRQAAGRGLQLLFYSVGIGQISSEVPQNLSASRPQDRQFILSSKKLLLSDSGFYLCAWTRQPYEQYFGPGTRLTVT.

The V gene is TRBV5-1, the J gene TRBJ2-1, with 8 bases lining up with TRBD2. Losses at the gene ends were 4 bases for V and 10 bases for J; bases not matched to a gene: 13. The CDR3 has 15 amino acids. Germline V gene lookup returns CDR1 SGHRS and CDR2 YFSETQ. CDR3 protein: CASSLAGAEFLEQFF. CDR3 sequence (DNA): TGCGCCAGCAGCCTAGCGGGCGCGGAGTTTTTAGAGCAGTTCTTC.

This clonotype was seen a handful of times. The CDR3 sequence: CASSLSGSTYNEQFF. The CDR3 bases are TGTGCCAGCAGTTTGTCGGGGAGCACCTACAATGAGCAGTTCTTC. V is TRBV27 and J is TRBJ2-1; a possible D gene is TRBD2 (5 bases). Per the germline V gene, CDR1 is MNHEY and CDR2 is SMNVEV (reference sequence). The CDR3 sequence is 15 residues long. Deletions cut 3 bases from V and 2 bases from J, with 11 bases between.

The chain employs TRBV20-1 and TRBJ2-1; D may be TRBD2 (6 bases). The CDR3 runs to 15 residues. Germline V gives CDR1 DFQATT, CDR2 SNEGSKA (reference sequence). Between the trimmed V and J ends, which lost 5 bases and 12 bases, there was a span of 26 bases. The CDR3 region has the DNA TGCAGTGCTCCCGCGTGGAGCGGGTCTTGGTATGGGCAGTTCTTC. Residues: CSAPAWSGSWYGQFF.

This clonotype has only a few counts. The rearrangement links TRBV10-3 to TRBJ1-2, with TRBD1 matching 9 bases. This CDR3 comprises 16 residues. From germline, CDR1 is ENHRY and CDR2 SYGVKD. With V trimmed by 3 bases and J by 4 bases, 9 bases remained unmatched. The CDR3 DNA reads TGTGCCATCAGTGATCCGGGACAGGGCGACTCCTATGGCTACACCTTC. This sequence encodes CAISDPGQGDSYGYTF.

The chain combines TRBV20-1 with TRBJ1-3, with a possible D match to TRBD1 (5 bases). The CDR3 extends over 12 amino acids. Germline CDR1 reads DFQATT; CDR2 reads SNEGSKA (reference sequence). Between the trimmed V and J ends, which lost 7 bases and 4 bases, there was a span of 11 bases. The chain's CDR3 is CSELQDGNTIYF. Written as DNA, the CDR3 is TGCAGTGAGTTACAGGACGGAAACACCATATATTTT.

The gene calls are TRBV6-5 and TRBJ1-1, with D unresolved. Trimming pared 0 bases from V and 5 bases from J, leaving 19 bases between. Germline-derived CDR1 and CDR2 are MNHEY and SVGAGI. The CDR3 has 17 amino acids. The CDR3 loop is CASSYSNPGSLVTEAFF. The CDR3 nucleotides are TGTGCCAGCAGTTACTCCAATCCGGGGAGTCTGGTGACTGAAGCTTTCTTT.

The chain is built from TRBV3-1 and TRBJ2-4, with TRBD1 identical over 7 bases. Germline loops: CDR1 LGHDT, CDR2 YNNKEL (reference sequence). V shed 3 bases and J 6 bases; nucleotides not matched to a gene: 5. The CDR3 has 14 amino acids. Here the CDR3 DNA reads TGTGCCAGCAGCCAGAACAGGGGATTAAACATTCAGTACTTC. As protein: CASSQNRGLNIQYF.

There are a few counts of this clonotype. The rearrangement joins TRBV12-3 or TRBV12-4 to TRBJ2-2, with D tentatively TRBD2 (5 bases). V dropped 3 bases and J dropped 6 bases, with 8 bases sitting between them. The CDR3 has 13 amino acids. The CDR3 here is CASSLDLPGELFF. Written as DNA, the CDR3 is TGTGCCAGCAGTTTGGACTTGCCCGGGGAGCTGTTTTTT.